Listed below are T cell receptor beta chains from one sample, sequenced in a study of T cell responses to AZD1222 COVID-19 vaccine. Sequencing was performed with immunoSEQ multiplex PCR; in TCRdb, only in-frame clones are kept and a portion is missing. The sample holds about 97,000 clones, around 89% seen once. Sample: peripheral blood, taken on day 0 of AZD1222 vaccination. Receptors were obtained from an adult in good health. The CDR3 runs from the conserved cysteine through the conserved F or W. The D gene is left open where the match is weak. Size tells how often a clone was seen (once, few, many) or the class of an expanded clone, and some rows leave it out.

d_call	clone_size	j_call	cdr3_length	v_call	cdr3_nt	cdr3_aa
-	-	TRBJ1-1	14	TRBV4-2	TGTGCCAGCAGCCCACAGACGGGGCACACTGAAGCTTTCTTT	CASSPQTGHTEAFF
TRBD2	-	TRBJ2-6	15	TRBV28	TGTGCCAGCATTGGCGGGAGCTCTGGGGCCAACGTCCTGACTTTC	CASIGGSSGANVLTF
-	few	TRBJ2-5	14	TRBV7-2	TGTGCCAGCAGCAGTTCCCCACCTGAGGGGACCCAGTACTTC	CASSSSPPEGTQYF
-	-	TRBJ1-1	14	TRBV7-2	TGTGCCAGCAGCCTCGGGGTATCGAACACTGAAGCTTTCTTT	CASSLGVSNTEAFF
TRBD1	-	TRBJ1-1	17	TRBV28	TGTGCCAGCAGTTTGGACAGGGGCGGGTCGATTGACACTGAAGCTTTCTTT	CASSLDRGGSIDTEAFF
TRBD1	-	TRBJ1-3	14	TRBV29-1	TGCAGCGTGGTGGGACAGACCTCTGGAAACACCATATATTTT	CSVVGQTSGNTIYF
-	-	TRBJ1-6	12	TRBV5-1	TGCGCCAGCAGCTTGGCGAATTCACCCCTCCACTTT	CASSLANSPLHF
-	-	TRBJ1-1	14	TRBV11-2	TGTGCCAGCGCGAGGGGAGGCGGGGGCACTGAAGCTTTCTTT	CASARGGGGTEAFF
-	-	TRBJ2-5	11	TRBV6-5	TGTGCCAGCAAGGAGCGAGAGACCCAGTACTTC	CASKERETQYF
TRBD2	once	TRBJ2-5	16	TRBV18	TGTGCCAGCACACCTCCGGTAGCGGGGTTACAAGAGACCCAGTACTTC	CASTPPVAGLQETQYF
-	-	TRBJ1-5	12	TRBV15	TGTGCCACCAGCAGGACAGGTGGGTCCCAGCATTTT	CATSRTGGSQHF
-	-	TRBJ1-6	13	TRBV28	TGTGCCAGCAGTTTGGCAGGGGATTCACCCCTCCACTTT	CASSLAGDSPLHF
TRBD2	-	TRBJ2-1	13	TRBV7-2	TGTGCCAGCAGCACTTCTAGGGCGGGAGGGCAGTTCTTC	CASSTSRAGGQFF
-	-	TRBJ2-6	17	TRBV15	TGTGCCACCAGCAGAGAGGGACGGTACTCTGGGGCCAACGTCCTGACTTTC	CATSREGRYSGANVLTF
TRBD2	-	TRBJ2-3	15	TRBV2	TGTGCCAGCAGTGGGCTAGCGGAGAGCACAGATACGCAGTATTTT	CASSGLAESTDTQYF
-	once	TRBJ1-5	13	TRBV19	TGTGCCAGTAGTTGGGCAATCAATCAGCCCCAGCATTTT	CASSWAINQPQHF
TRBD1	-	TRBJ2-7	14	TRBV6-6	TGTGCCAGCAGTAGTCAGGGGGTATCCTACGAGCAGTACTTC	CASSSQGVSYEQYF
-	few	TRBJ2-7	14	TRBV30	TGTGCCTGGAGTAGTAGCGGAAGCTCCTACGAGCAGTACTTC	CAWSSSGSSYEQYF
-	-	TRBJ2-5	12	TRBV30	TGTGCCTGGAGTGTAGGTGGAGAGACCCAGTACTTC	CAWSVGGETQYF
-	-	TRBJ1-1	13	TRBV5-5	TGTGCCAGCAGCATATCCCTTATGACTGAAGCTTTCTTT	CASSISLMTEAFF
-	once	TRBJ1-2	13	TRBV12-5	TGTGCTAGTGGACTCGGACAGAACTATGGCTACACCTTC	CASGLGQNYGYTF
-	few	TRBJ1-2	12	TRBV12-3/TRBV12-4	TGTGCCAGCAGCCGGGAGGGCTATGGCTACACCTTC	CASSREGYGYTF
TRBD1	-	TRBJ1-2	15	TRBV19	TGTGCCAGTAGTCCCCTTCAGGGGGGGCACTATGGCTACACCTTC	CASSPLQGGHYGYTF
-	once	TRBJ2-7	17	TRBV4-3	TGCGCCAGCAGCCAATCGGGGGCGGGAGTGGGAGCATACGAGCAGTACTTC	CASSQSGAGVGAYEQYF
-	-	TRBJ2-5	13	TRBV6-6	TGTGCCAGCCGCCCCCTGGGAGGGGGCGGGACCTACTTC	CASRPLGGGGTYF
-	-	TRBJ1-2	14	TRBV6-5	TGTGCCAGCGCCCACAGTGCCAGCTCCTATGGCTACACCTTC	CASAHSASSYGYTF
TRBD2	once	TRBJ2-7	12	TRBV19	TGTGCCTGCTCACGGGGGGAGGGTGAGCAGTACTTC	CACSRGEGEQYF
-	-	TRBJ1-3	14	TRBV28	TGTGCCAGCAGTTTGGGGGGTCACGGAAACACCATATATTTT	CASSLGGHGNTIYF
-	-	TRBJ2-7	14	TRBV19	TGTGCCAGTAGTCTTCGGGACGGCAGATACGAGCAGTACTTC	CASSLRDGRYEQYF
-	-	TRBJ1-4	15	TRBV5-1	TGCGCCAGCAGCTTGGGGGCAGCAACTAATGAAAAACTGTTTTTT	CASSLGAATNEKLFF
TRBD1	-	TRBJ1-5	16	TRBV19	TGTGCCAGTAGTACCGAGGGACAGGGCACAGGTCAGCCCCAGCATTTT	CASSTEGQGTGQPQHF
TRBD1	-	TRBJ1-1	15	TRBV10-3	TGTGCCACATTGAAAAGACAGGGGACAGGTACTGAAGCTTTCTTT	CATLKRQGTGTEAFF